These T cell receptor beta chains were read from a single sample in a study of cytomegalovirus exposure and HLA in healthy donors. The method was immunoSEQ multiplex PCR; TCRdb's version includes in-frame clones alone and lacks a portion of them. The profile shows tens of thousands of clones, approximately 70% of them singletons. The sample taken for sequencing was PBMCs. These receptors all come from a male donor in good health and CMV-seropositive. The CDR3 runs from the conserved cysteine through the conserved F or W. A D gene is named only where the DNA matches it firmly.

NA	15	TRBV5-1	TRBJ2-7	TGCGCCAGCAGCTTATCGGGATCAAACACCTACGAGCAGTACTTC	CASSLSGSNTYEQYF
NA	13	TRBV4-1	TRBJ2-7	TGCGCCAGCAGCCAAGATCAGAGGTACGAGCAGTACTTC	CASSQDQRYEQYF
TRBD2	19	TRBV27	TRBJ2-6	TGTGCCAGCAGTTTGTTAACTAGCGGGCGGGTATCGGGGGCCAACGTCCTGACTTTC	CASSLLTSGRVSGANVLTF
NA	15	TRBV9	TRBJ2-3	TGTGCCAGCAGCGTAGTCGGGTTGGAACAGGGCGCGCAGTATTTT	CASSVVGLEQGAQYF
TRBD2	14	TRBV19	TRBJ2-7	TGTGCCACCGCGACTAGCGCGCTTCCTTTCGAGCAGTACTTC	CATATSALPFEQYF
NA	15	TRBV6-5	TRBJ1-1	TGTGCCAGCAGTCCAACGGGACTGATGAACACTGAAGCTTTCTTT	CASSPTGLMNTEAFF
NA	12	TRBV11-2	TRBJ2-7	TGTGCCAGCAGCTTAAACGGTAACGAGCAGTACTTC	CASSLNGNEQYF
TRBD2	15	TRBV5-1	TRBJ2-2	TGCGCCAGCAGCAGGGGACTAGCTATGGTCGGGGAGCTGTTTTTT	CASSRGLAMVGELFF
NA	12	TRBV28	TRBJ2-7	TGTGCCAGCAGACAACAGCGGTACGAGCAGTACTTC	CASRQQRYEQYF
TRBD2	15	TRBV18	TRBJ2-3	TGTGCCAGCTCCCCGGGACTAGCGGGGGCAGATACGCAGTATTTT	CASSPGLAGADTQYF
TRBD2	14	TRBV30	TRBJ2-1	TGTGCCTGGCGAACGCTAGCGGGCCTCAATGAGCAGTTCTTC	CAWRTLAGLNEQFF
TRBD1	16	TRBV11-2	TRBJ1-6	TGTGCCAGCAGCTTTTCGGGACAGCAAACTAATTCACCCCTCCACTTT	CASSFSGQQTNSPLHF
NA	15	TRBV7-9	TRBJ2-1	TGTGCCAGCAGCTTAGGAGGGTGGATTTACAATGAGCAGTTCTTC	CASSLGGWIYNEQFF
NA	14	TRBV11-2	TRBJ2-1	TGTGCCAGCAGCTTAGTGGGGCGGTACAATGAGCAGTTCTTC	CASSLVGRYNEQFF